This TCR beta chain was captured by sequencing in a study of beta chain features in type 1 diabetes. The CDR3 extends over 12 amino acids. CDR1 is SGDLS, CDR2 YYNGEE, per germline. V gave up 2 bases and J gave up 3 bases, with 5 bases separating them. For this clone: As yet, its antigen is unknown.

As every portion of the isolated RNA was reverse transcribed, the sequencing read expressed TCRB transcripts. TCRdb's table, derived via immunoSEQ multiplex PCR, lists solely in-frame clones and lacks some. The profile shows approximately 400,000 clones, less than 15% of them singletons. General study results and limits: Among all four CD4+ subsets, Type 1 diabetes patients had TCRB CDR3s that were moderately but significantly shorter.

Purities over 95% were achieved in all sorted populations. The sample taken for sequencing was naive CD4+ T cells from blood. The receptor was isolated from a young woman in good health. The rearrangement links TRBV9 to TRBJ1-2; D is unresolved. CDR3 nucleotides: TGTGCCAGCAGCGTGAGGGACTATGGCTACACCTTC. Translated, it gives CASSVRDYGYTF.